This entry lists 24 T cell receptor beta chains sequenced from one sample in a study of blood T cell repertoires in COVID-19. Clones were sequenced by immunoSEQ multiplex PCR, and TCRdb holds only the in-frame ones, with some missing. The sample includes roughly 100,000 clones, 80% to 90% of them seen just once. Material for sequencing was peripheral blood. The receptor set was obtained from a woman in her 70s with acute or convalescent COVID-19.

The gene calls are TRBV28 and TRBJ1-3, with TRBD1 matching 9 bases. The CDR3 totals 16 residues. Per germline, CDR1 MDHEN and CDR2 SYDVKM. The V gene end was trimmed by 1 base and the J gene end by 8 bases; junction bases not matched to a gene: 9. Here the CDR3 reads CASSLSGTGLRHTIYF. DNA of the CDR3: TGTGCCAGCAGTTTATCCGGGACAGGGCTCCGGCACACCATATATTTT.

The chain recombines TRBV9 with TRBJ2-3; TRBD2 matches 10 bases. The V gene's germline CDR1 is SGDLS and CDR2 YYNGEE. This CDR3 comprises 15 residues. The J segment lost 0 bases and the V segment lost 3 bases, leaving 1 base of the junction unmatched. The CDR3 coding sequence is TGTGCCAGCAGCGGTAGCGGGGGGAGCACAGATACGCAGTATTTT. Protein: CASSGSGGSTDTQYF. The full variable domain, its missing parts supplied by reference TRBV9 and TRBJ2-3, is DSGVTQTPKHLITATGQRVTLRCSPRSGDLSVYWYQQSLDQGLQFLIQYYNGEERAKGNILERFSAQQFPDLHSELNLSSLELGDSALYFCASSGSGGSTDTQYFGPGTRLTVL.

This rearrangement joins TRBV19 to TRBJ2-5, with TRBD2 matching over 7 bases. V lost 5 bases and J lost 1; bases outside the gene matches: 7. Germline loops: CDR1 LNHDA, CDR2 SQIVND (reference sequence). There are 15 residues in the CDR3. CDR3 region: CASSLWGGGQETQYF. For the CDR3, the DNA is TGTGCCAGTAGTCTCTGGGGCGGGGGCCAAGAGACCCAGTACTTC.

This sequence joins TRBV18 and TRBJ2-3; 9 bases are a match to TRBD2. From germline, CDR1 is KGHSH and CDR2 LQKENI. The CDR3 consists of 21 residues. Trimming cost V 3 bases and J 4 bases; bases outside gene matches: 23. The CDR3 region is CASSPAFFGRGGPEHADTQYF. DNA of the CDR3: TGTGCCAGCTCACCGGCCTTTTTCGGGCGGGGGGGCCCTGAACACGCAGATACGCAGTATTTT.

The chain recombines TRBV29-1 with TRBJ1-3; possibly TRBD1 for D (6 bases). Trimming shortened V by 5 bases and J by 1 base, and 15 bases separated the two germline ends. The CDR3 consists of 15 residues. Germline-derived CDR1 and CDR2 are SQVTM and ANQGSEA. CDR3 region: CSVIPQQGSGNTIYF. The CDR3 DNA is TGCAGCGTTATCCCCCAACAGGGATCTGGAAACACCATATATTTT.

This chain joins TRBV28 and TRBJ2-7, with D maybe TRBD1 (6 bases). The CDR3 loop spans 17 amino acids. Looked up from germline, CDR1 is MDHEN and CDR2 is SYDVKM. Deletions cut 2 bases from V and 2 bases from J, with 19 bases between. The CDR3 spells CASSLGLRGGMTYEQYF. In DNA form, the CDR3 reads TGTGCCAGCAGTTTAGGTTTGAGAGGGGGAATGACCTACGAGCAGTACTTC. Looking up the rest from reference TRBV28 and TRBJ2-7 gives the full variable domain: DVKVTQSSRYLVKRTGEKVFLECVQDMDHENMFWYRQDPGLGLRLIYFSYDVKMKEKGDIPEGYSVSREKKERFSLILESASTNQTSMYLCASSLGLRGGMTYEQYFGPGTRLTVT.

The rearrangement links TRBV24-1 to TRBJ2-5; D may be TRBD1 (5 bases). Germline CDR1 reads KGHDR; CDR2 reads SFDVKD. The CDR3 is made up of 16 amino acids. Between the trimmed V and J ends, which lost 6 bases and 4 bases, there was a span of 20 bases. As DNA, the CDR3 is TGTGCCACCAGTAGTATGGCTCTAGGGGAACGAGAGACCCAGTACTTC. As protein: CATSSMALGERETQYF.

Only one count was recorded for this clone. CDR3 in DNA: TGTGCCAGCAGCGGCACGGGGTTTACTGGAAACACCATATATTTT. It translates to CASSGTGFTGNTIYF. The chain joins TRBV5-6 to TRBJ1-3; D is uncertain. Germline V CDR1 and CDR2: SGHDT, YYEEEE. V was clipped by 4 bases and J by 2 bases, with 13 bases between them. The CDR3 spans 15 residues.

The chain joins TRBV30 to TRBJ1-2; no firm D call. Trimming pared 2 bases from V and 2 bases from J, leaving 12 bases between. The CDR3 spans 14 residues. Germline CDR1 reads GTSNPN; CDR2 reads SVGIG (reference sequence). The CDR3 protein is CAWSLSGANYGYTF. The CDR3 DNA follows: TGTGCCTGGAGTCTTTCAGGCGCCAACTATGGCTACACCTTC. The full variable domain, rest sourced from reference TRBV30 and TRBJ1-2, is SQTIHQWPATLVQPVGSPLSLECTVEGTSNPNLYWYRQAAGRGLQLLFYSVGIGQISSEVPQNLSASRPQDRQFILSSKKLLLSDSGFYLCAWSLSGANYGYTFGSGTRLTVV.

The V gene is TRBV18, the J gene TRBJ2-1, with TRBD1 matching 7 bases. Germline values: CDR1 KGHSH, CDR2 LQKENI. V lost 3 bases, J lost 4 bases, and 9 bases stayed unmatched. This CDR3 has 16 amino acids. The CDR3 bases are TGTGCCAGCTCACCGGGGACAGCCATCCTTTACAATGAGCAGTTCTTC. It yields the protein CASSPGTAILYNEQFF.

The V and J genes are TRBV7-2 and TRBJ1-4; tentative D call: TRBD1 (5 bases). Germline V gene data show CDR1 as SGHTA and CDR2 as FQGNSA. V was cut by 2 bases and J by 7 bases, with 8 bases left in between. The CDR3 consists of 13 residues. CDR3 coding DNA: TGTGCCAGCAGCTTACAGGGAAGTGAAAAACTGTTTTTT. As protein: CASSLQGSEKLFF.

The chain combines TRBV14 with TRBJ2-5; 8 bases map to TRBD1. The V gene end was trimmed by 1 base and the J gene end by 1 base; junction bases not matched to a gene: 2. The germline gives CDR1 SGHDN, CDR2 FVKESK. The CDR3 spans 15 residues. CDR3 loop: CASSQAGQGQETQYF. CDR3 DNA: TGTGCCAGCAGCCAAGCTGGACAGGGCCAAGAGACCCAGTACTTC.

Here the CDR3 reads CASSPGAGSEQFF. The DNA of the CDR3 is TGTGCCAGCAGCCCTGGGGCGGGGAGTGAGCAGTTCTTC. The chain is built from TRBV7-8 and TRBJ2-1; TRBD2 might be the D (6 bases). The germline gives CDR1 SGHVS, CDR2 FQNEAQ. Trimming shortened V by 5 bases and J by 9 bases, and 14 bases separated the two germline ends. CDR3 size: 13 residues.

Comment on this clone: Mismatch with germline at one junction end may stem from a read error. The V call is TRBV7-9, the J call TRBJ2-5, with D maybe TRBD1 (6 bases). Looked up from germline, CDR1 is SEHNR and CDR2 is FQNEAQ (reference sequence). The CDR3 runs 13 residues. The CDR3 reads CAGRPTGLETQYF. The CDR3 DNA reads as TGTGCCGGCAGACCAACAGGGCTGGAGACCCAGTACTTC.

The V and J genes are TRBV13 and TRBJ2-7; TRBD2 might be the D (6 bases). Germline V gene sequence: CDR1 PRHDT, CDR2 FYEKMQ (reference sequence). This CDR3 comprises 14 residues. V shed 4 bases and J shed 2 bases, with 12 bases lying between them. CDR3 nucleotide sequence: TGTGCCAGCAGCTCCACGACTAGAGCCTACGAGCAGTACTTC. Encoded protein: CASSSTTRAYEQYF.

There are a few counts of this clone. This chain connects TRBV27 to TRBJ1-3; no clear D gene. The germline V gene has CDR1 MNHEY and CDR2 SMNVEV (reference sequence). V was pared by 3 bases and J by 3 bases, with 15 bases between. The CDR3 length is 16 residues. This CDR3 reads CASSLNNPGIGNTIYF. CDR3 sequence (DNA): TGTGCCAGCAGTTTGAATAACCCTGGCATTGGAAACACCATATATTTT.

Only one count was recorded for this clone. This chain uses TRBV5-1 with TRBJ2-6; D might be TRBD1 (7 bases). CDR1 SGHRS and CDR2 YFSETQ come from the germline V gene. This CDR3 spans 19 amino acids. Trimming stripped 3 bases from V and 7 bases from J, with 26 bases between. The CDR3 protein is CASSSSGGTALSAANVLTF. CDR3 bases: TGCGCCAGCAGCTCGTCTGGGGGGACAGCGCTTTCCGCCGCCAACGTCCTGACTTTC.

This sequence joins TRBV3-1 (or the pseudogene TRBV3-2) and TRBJ2-3; possibly TRBD2 for D (5 bases). This CDR3 is 14 amino acids long. V lost 5 bases and J lost 0, with 9 bases in between. Germline V lookup: CDR1 LGHDT, CDR2 YNNKEL (reference sequence). The CDR3, as DNA: TGTGCCAGCAGCAACCGACTAAGCACAGATACGCAGTATTTT. Translating it yields CASSNRLSTDTQYF.

The rearrangement uses TRBV30 and TRBJ2-3; 10 nucleotides line up with TRBD2. Germline CDR1 is GTSNPN and CDR2 is SVGIG (reference sequence). The CDR3 is made up of 16 amino acids. V dropped 1 base and J dropped 11; count of bases not matched to a gene: 15. The CDR3, as DNA: TGTGCCTGGAGTGAGGCGTCTAGCGGGGGCCACGGGAAGCAGTATTTT. This gives the protein CAWSEASSGGHGKQYF.

The chain employs TRBV7-2 and TRBJ1-2, with 9 bases that match TRBD1. Germline values: CDR1 SGHTA, CDR2 FQGNSA. The CDR3 is 15 amino acids. J gave up 8 bases and V 0 bases, and 7 bases lay outside the gene matches. The CDR3 nucleotides read TGTGCCAGCAGCTTAGCGCCCAACAGGGGGCAGGGCTACACCTTC. It yields the protein CASSLAPNRGQGYTF.

This chain uses TRBV6-2 or TRBV6-3 with TRBJ1-4; unclear D gene. Trimming stripped 4 bases from V and 6 bases from J, with 15 bases between. Looked up from germline, CDR1 is MNHEY and CDR2 is SVGEGT. This CDR3 spans 15 amino acids. The CDR3 nucleotides read TGTGCCAGCAGTTCTGCTGGTAACCGCGATGAAAAACTGTTTTTT. Translating it yields CASSSAGNRDEKLFF.

This clone was counted only a few times. V is TRBV19 and J is TRBJ1-4, with no clear D. Per the germline V gene, CDR1 is LNHDA and CDR2 is SQIVND (reference sequence). The CDR3 is 15 residues long. V dropped 3 bases and J dropped 1 base, with 9 bases sitting between them. The CDR3 bases are TGTGCCAGTAGTATGGGAGGGCAAACTAATGAAAAACTGTTTTTT. Translation gives CASSMGGQTNEKLFF. Filled out from reference TRBV19 and TRBJ1-4, the complete variable domain reads DGGITQSPKYLFRKEGQNVTLSCEQNLNHDAMYWYRQDPGQGLRLIYYSQIVNDFQKGDIAEGYSVSREKKESFPLTVTSAQKNPTAFYLCASSMGGQTNEKLFFGSGTQLSVL.

The chain joins TRBV6-5 to TRBJ2-3, with 10 bases matching TRBD1. This CDR3 spans 15 amino acids. The V and J ends lost 7 bases and 3 bases, in that order; junction bases with no gene match: 7. The germline V gene has CDR1 MNHEY and CDR2 SVGAGI. CDR3 coding DNA: TGTGCCAGCAAAAAAGACAGGGGGCGAACAGATACGCAGTATTTT. Protein product: CASKKDRGRTDTQYF.

The genes are TRBV7-3 and TRBJ1-1, with D tentatively TRBD1 (5 bases). Germline-derived CDR1 and CDR2 are SGHTA and FQGTGA. CDR3 size: 15 residues. V lost 1 base and J lost 1, with 10 bases in between. The CDR3 loop reads CASSLNRQGNTEAFF. The CDR3 nucleotides read TGTGCCAGCAGCTTAAATCGCCAGGGGAACACTGAAGCTTTCTTT.